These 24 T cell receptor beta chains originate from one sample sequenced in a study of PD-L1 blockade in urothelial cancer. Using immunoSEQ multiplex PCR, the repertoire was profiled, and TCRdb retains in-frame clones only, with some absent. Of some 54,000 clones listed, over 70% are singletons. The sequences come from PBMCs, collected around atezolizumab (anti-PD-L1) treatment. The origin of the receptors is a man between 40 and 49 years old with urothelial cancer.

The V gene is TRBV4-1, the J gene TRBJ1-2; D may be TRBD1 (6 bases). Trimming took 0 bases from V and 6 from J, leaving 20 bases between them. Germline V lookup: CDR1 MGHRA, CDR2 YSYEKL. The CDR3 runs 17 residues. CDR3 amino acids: CASSQDSLQGPRDGYTF. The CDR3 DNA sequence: TGCGCCAGCAGCCAAGATTCCCTCCAGGGGCCGAGAGATGGCTACACCTTC.

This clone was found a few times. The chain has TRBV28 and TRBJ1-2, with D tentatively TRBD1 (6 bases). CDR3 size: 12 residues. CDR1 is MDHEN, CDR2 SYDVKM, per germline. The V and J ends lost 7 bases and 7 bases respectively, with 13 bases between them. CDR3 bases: TGTGCCAGCATTGAACAGGGTCGTGGCTACACCTTC. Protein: CASIEQGRGYTF.

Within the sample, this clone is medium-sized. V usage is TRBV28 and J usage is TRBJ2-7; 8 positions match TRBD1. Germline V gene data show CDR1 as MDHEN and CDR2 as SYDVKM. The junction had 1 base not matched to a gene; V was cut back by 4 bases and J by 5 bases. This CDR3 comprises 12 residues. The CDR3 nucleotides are TGTGCCAGCAGTTCACAGGGGGACGAGCAGTACTTC. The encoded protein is CASSSQGDEQYF.

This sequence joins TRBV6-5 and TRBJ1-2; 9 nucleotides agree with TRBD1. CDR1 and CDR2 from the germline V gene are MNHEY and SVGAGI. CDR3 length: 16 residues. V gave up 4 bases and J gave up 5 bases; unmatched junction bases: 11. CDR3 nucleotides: TGTGCCAGCAGTTCACCGCCGGGGACAGGGCGATATGGCTACACCTTC. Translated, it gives CASSSPPGTGRYGYTF.

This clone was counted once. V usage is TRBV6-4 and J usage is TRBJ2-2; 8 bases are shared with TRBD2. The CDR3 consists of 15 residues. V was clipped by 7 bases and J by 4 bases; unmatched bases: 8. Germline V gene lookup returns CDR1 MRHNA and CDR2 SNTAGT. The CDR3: CASTELAGFTGELFF. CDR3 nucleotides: TGTGCCAGCACCGAGCTAGCGGGCTTCACCGGGGAGCTGTTTTTT.

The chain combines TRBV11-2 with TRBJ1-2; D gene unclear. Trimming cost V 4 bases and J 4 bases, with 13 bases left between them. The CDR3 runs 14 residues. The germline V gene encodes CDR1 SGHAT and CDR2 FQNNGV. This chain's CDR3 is CASSSPTRRYGYTF. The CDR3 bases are TGTGCCAGCAGCTCGCCGACACGGCGCTATGGCTACACCTTC.

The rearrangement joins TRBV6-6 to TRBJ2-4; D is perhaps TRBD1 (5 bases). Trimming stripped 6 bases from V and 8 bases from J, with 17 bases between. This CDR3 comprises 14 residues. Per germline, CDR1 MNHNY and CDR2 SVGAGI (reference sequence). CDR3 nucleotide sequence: TGTGCCAGCAGCCGAAGGGGCTCTGGGGACATTCAGTACTTC. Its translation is CASSRRGSGDIQYF.

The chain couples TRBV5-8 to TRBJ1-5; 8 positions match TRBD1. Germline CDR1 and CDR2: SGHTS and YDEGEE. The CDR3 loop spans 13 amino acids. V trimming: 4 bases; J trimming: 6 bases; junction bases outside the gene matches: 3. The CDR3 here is CASSTGGTQPQHF. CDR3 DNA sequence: TGTGCCAGCAGCACAGGGGGAACTCAGCCCCAGCATTTT.

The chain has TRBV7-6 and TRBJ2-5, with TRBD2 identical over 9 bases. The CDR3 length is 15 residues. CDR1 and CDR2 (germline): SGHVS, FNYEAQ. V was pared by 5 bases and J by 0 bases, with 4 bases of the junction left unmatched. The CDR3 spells CASSPLAGDQETQYF. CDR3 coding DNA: TGTGCCAGCAGCCCCTTAGCGGGAGACCAAGAGACCCAGTACTTC.

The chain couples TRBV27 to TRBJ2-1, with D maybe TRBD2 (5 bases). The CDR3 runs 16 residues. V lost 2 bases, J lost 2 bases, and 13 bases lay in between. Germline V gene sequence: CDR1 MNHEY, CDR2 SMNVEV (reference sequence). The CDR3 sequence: CASSLGESLTYNEQFF. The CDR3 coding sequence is TGTGCCAGCAGTTTAGGGGAGAGTCTTACCTACAATGAGCAGTTCTTC.

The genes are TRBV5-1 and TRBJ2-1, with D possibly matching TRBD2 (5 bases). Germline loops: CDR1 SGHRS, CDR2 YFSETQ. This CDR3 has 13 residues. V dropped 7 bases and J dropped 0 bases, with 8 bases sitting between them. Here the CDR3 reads CASHRDSYNEQFF. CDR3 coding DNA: TGCGCCAGCCACCGGGACTCCTACAATGAGCAGTTCTTC.

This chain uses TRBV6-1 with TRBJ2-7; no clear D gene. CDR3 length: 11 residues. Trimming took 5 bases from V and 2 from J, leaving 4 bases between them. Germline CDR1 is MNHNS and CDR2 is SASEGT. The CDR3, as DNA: TGTGCCAGCAGTTATACCTACGAGCAGTACTTC. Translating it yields CASSYTYEQYF.

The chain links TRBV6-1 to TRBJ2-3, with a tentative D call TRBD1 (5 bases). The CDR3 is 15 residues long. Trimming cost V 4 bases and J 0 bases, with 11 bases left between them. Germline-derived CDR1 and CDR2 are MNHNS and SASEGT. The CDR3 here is CASSVKTASTDTQYF. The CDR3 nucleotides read TGTGCCAGCAGTGTAAAGACAGCTAGCACAGATACGCAGTATTTT.

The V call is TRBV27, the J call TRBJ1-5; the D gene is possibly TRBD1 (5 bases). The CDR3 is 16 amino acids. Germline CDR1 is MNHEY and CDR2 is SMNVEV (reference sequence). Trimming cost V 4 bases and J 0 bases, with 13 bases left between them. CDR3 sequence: CASSSRQTYSNQPQHF. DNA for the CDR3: TGTGCCAGCAGTTCTCGACAGACGTATAGCAATCAGCCCCAGCATTTT.

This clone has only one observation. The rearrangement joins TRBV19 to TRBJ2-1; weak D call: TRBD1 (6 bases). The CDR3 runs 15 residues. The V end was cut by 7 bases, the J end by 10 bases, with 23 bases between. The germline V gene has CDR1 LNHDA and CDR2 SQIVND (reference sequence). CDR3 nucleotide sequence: TGTGCCAGTACCCTCTCCGTAGGGGGAGACGGGGAGCAGTTCTTC. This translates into CASTLSVGGDGEQFF.

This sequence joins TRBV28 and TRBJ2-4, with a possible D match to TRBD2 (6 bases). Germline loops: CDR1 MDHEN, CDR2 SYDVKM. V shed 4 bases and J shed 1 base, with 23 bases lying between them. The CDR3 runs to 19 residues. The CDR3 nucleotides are TGTGCCAGCAGTTACAATGGCCCGACTAGGGGTAATGCCAAAAACATTCAGTACTTC. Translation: CASSYNGPTRGNAKNIQYF.

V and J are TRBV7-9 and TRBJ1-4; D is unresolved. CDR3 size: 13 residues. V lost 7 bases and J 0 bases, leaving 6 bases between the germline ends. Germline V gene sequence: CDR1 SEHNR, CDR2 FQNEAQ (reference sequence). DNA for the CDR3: TGTGCCAGCATGCGGGCAACTAATGAAAAACTGTTTTTT. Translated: CASMRATNEKLFF.

CDR3 in amino acids: CAWSEGVDQPQHF. DNA for the CDR3: TGTGCCTGGAGTGAAGGGGTCGATCAGCCCCAGCATTTT. The chain is built from TRBV30 and TRBJ1-5; a weak D match, TRBD1 (5 bases). Germline CDR1 is GTSNPN and CDR2 is SVGIG (reference sequence). This CDR3 spans 13 amino acids. The V end was cut by 1 base, the J end by 5 bases, with 9 bases between.

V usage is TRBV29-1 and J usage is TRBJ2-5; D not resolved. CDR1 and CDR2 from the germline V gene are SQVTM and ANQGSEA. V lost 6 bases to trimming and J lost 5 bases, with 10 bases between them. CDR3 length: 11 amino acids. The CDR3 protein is CSVELLETQYF. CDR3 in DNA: TGCAGCGTAGAACTGTTGGAGACCCAGTACTTC. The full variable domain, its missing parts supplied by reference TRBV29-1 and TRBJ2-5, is SAVISQKPSRDICQRGTSLTIQCQVDSQVTMMFWYRQQPGQSLTLIATANQGSEATYESGFVIDKFPISRPNLTFSTLTVSNMSPEDSSIYLCSVELLETQYFGPGTRLLVL.

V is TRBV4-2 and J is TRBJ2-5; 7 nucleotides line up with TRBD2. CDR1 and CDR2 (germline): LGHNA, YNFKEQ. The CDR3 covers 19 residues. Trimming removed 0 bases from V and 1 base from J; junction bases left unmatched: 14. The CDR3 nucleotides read TGTGCCAGCAGCCAAGATCTGGGGTTAGCGGGTGGCTTCCAAGAGACCCAGTACTTC. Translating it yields CASSQDLGLAGGFQETQYF.

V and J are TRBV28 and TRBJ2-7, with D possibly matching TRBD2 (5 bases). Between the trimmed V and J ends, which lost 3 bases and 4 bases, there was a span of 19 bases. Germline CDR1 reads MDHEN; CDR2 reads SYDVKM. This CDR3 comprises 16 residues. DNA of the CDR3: TGTGCCAGCAGTTTGCTGCCGGACTCCCGGAGGTACGAGCAGTACTTC. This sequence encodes CASSLLPDSRRYEQYF.

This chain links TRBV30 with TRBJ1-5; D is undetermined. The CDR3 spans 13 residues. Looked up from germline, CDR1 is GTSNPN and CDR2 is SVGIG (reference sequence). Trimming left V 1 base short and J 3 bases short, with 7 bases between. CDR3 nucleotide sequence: TGTGCCTGGAGTGGGCAGTACAATCAGCCCCAGCATTTT. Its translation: CAWSGQYNQPQHF.

This chain's CDR3 is CASSSPGQGVEKLFF. The DNA of the CDR3 is TGTGCCAGTAGTTCTCCGGGACAGGGTGTGGAAAAACTGTTTTTT. The chain has TRBV19 and TRBJ1-4; TRBD1 aligns across 9 bases. Germline V gene sequence: CDR1 LNHDA, CDR2 SQIVND (reference sequence). The CDR3 sequence is 15 residues long. V was clipped by 5 bases and J by 8 bases; unmatched bases: 9.

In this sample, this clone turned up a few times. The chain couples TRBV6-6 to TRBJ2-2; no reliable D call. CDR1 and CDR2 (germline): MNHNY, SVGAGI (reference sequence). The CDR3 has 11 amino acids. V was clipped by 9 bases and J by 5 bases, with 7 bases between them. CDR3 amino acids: CASYITGELFF. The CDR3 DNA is TGTGCCAGTTATATTACCGGGGAGCTGTTTTTT.